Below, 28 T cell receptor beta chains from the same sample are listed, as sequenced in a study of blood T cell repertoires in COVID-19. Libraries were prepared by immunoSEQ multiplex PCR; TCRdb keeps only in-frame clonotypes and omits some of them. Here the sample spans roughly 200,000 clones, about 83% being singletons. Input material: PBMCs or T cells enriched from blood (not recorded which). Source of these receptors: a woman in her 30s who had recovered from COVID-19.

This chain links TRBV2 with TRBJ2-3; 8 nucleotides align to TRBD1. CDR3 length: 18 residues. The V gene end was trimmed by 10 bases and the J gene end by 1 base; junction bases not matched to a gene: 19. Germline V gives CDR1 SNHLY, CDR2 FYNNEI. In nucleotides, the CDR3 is TGTGCCACCTCCTTTGGGCAGGGGGCGTTGGGAGGCACAGATACGCAGTATTTT. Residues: CATSFGQGALGGTDTQYF.

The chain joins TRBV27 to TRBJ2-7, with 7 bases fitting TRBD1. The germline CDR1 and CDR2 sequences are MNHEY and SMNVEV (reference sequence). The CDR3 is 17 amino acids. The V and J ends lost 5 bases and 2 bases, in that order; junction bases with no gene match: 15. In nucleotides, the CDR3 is TGTGCCAGCAGTCCGCAGACGTACAGGGGCTTCACCTACGAGCAGTACTTC. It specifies CASSPQTYRGFTYEQYF.

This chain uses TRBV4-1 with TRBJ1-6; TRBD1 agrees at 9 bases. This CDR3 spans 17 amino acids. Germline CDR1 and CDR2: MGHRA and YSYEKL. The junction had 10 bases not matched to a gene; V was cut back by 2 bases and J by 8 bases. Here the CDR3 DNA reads TGCGCCAGCAGCCAACCAACCAAAAACAGGGGGCATTCACCCCTCCACTTT. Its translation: CASSQPTKNRGHSPLHF.

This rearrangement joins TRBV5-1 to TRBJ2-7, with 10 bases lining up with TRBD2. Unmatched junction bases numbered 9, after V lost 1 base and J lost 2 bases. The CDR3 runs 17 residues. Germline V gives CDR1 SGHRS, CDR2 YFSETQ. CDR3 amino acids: CASSLMGLAGEAYEQYF. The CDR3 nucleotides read TGCGCCAGCAGCTTGATGGGCCTAGCGGGAGAAGCCTACGAGCAGTACTTC.

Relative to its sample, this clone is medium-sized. CDR3 DNA sequence: TGTGCCAGCAGCGGGGGACAGGTCGGGGCTGGCACTGAAGCTTTCTTT. Its protein is CASSGGQVGAGTEAFF. The chain employs TRBV5-4 and TRBJ1-1; TRBD1 aligns across 8 bases. CDR3 size: 16 residues. The germline V gene has CDR1 SGHNT and CDR2 YYREEE (reference sequence). V gave up 4 bases and J gave up 4 bases; unmatched junction bases: 12.

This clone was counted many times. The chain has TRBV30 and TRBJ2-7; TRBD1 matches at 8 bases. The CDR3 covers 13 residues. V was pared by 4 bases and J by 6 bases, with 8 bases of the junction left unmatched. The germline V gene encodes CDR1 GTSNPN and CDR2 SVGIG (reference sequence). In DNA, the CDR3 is TGTGCCTGGAAGTGGACAGGGCCGGGCGAGCAGTACTTC. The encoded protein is CAWKWTGPGEQYF.

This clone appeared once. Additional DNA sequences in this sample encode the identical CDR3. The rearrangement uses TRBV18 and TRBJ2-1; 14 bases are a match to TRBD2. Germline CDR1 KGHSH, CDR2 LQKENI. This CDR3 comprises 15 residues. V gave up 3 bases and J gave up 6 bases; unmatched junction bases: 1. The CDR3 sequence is CASSPGLAGVNEQFF. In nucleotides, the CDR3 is TGTGCCAGCTCACCGGGACTAGCGGGAGTCAATGAGCAGTTCTTC.

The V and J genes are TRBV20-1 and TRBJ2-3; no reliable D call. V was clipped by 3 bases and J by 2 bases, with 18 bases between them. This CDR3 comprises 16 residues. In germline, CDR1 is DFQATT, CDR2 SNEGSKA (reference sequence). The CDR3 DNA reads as TGCAGTGCTAGTGGGTTTCAGAGGATGGCCACAGATACGCAGTATTTT. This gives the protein CSASGFQRMATDTQYF.

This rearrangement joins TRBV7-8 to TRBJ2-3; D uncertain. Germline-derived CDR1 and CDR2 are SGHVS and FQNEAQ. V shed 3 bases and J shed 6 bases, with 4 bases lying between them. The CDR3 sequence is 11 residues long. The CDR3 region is CASSFLDTQYF. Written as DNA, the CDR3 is TGTGCCAGCAGCTTTCTGGATACGCAGTATTTT.

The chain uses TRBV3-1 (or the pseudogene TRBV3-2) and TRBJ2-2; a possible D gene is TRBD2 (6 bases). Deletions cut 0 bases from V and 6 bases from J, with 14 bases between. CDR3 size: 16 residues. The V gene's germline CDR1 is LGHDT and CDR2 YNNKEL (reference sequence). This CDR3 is CASSQDSWGVPGELFF. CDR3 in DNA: TGTGCCAGCAGCCAAGATTCGTGGGGGGTCCCCGGGGAGCTGTTTTTT.

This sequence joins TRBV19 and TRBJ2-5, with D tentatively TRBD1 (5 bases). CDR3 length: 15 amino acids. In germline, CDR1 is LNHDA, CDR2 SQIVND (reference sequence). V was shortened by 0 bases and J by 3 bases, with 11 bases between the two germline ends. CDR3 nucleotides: TGTGCCAGTAGTATAGATTCCACAGGAGAAGAGACCCAGTACTTC. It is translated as CASSIDSTGEETQYF.

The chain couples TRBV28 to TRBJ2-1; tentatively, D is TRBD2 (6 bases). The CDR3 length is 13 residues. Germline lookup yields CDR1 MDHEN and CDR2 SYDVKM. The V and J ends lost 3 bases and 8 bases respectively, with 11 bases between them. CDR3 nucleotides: TGTGCCAGCAGTTTCCGGGAGCACGATGAGCAGTTCTTC. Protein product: CASSFREHDEQFF.

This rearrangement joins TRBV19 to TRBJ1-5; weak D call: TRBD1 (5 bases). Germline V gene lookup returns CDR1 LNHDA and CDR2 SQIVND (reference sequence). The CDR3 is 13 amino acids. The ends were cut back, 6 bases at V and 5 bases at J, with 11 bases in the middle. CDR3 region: CASSTGAYQPQHF. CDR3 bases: TGTGCCAGTAGCACAGGTGCGTATCAGCCCCAGCATTTT.

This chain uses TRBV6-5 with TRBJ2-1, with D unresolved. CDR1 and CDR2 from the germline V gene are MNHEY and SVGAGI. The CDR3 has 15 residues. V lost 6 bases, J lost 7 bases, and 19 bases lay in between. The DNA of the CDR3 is TGTGCCAGCAGACCACCCCGAGAAATGTTGAATGAGCAGTTCTTC. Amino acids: CASRPPREMLNEQFF.

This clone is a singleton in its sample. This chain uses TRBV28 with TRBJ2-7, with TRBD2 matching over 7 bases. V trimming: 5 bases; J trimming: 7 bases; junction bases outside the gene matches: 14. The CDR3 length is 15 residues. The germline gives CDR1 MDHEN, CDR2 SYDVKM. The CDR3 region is CASSPLRGVLSEQYF. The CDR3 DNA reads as TGTGCCAGCAGTCCGTTACGGGGGGTACTATCGGAGCAGTACTTC. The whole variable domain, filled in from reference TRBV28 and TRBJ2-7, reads DVKVTQSSRYLVKRTGEKVFLECVQDMDHENMFWYRQDPGLGLRLIYFSYDVKMKEKGDIPEGYSVSREKKERFSLILESASTNQTSMYLCASSPLRGVLSEQYFGPGTRLTVT.

CDR3 sequence: CASSFGGLEAFF. The CDR3 DNA is TGTGCCAGCAGTTTCGGCGGGCTTGAAGCTTTCTTT. The gene calls are TRBV28 and TRBJ1-1; D gene ambiguous. This CDR3 contains 12 residues. Germline V lookup: CDR1 MDHEN, CDR2 SYDVKM. V was shortened by 3 bases and J by 7 bases, with 9 bases between the two germline ends.

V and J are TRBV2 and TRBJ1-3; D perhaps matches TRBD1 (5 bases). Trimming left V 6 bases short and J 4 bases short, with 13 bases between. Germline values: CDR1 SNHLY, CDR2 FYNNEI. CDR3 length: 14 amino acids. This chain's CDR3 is CASRRTGLGNTIYF. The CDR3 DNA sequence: TGTGCCAGCAGAAGAACAGGATTGGGAAACACCATATATTTT.

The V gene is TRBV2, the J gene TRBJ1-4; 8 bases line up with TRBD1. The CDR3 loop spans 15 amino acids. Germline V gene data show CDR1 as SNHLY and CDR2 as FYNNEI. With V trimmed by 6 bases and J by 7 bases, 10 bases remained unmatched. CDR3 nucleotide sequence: TGTGCCAGCAGCGGACAGGGCGCGACTCTTGAAAAACTGTTTTTT. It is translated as CASSGQGATLEKLFF.

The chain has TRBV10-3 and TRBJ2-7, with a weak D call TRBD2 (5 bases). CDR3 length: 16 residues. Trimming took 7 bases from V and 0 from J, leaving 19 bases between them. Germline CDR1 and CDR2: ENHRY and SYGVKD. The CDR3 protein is CAITAGGTQSSYEQYF. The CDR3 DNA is TGTGCCATCACGGCGGGTGGTACCCAGAGCTCCTACGAGCAGTACTTC.

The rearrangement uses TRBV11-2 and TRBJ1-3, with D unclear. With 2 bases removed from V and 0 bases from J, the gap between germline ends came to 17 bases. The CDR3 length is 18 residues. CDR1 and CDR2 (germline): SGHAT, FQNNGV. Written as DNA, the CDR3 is TGTGCCAGCAGCTTATATGAGGAAAGCTACCTCTCTGGAAACACCATATATTTT. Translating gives CASSLYEESYLSGNTIYF.

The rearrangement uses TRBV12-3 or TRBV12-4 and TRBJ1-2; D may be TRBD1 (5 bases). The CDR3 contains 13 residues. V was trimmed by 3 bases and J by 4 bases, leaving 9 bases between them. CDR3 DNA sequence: TGTGCCAGCAGTTTCCGGGACTCCTATGGCTACACCTTC. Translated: CASSFRDSYGYTF.

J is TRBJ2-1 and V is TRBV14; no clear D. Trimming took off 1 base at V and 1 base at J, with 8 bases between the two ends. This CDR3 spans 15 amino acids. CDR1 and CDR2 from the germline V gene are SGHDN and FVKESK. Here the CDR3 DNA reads TGTGCCAGCAGCCAAGTTTCCCTGTCCTACAATGAGCAGTTCTTC. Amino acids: CASSQVSLSYNEQFF.

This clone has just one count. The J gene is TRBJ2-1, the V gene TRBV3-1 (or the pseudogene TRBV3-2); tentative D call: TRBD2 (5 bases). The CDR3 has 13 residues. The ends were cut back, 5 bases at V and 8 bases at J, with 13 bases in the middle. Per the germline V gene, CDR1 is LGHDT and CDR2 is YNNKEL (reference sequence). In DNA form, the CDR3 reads TGTGCCAGCAGCGATACTAGTTTCGATGAGCAGTTCTTC. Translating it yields CASSDTSFDEQFF.

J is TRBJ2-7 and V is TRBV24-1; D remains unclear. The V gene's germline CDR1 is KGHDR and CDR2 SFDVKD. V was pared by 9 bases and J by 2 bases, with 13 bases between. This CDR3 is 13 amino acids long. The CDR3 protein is CATSGFGTYEQYF. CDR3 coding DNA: TGTGCCACCTCAGGTTTCGGAACCTACGAGCAGTACTTC.

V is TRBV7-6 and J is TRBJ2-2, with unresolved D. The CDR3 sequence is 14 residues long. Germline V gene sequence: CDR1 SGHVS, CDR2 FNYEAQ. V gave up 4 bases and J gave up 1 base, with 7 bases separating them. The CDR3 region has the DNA TGTGCCAGCAGCTCCACGGGGAACACCGGGGAGCTGTTTTTT. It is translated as CASSSTGNTGELFF.

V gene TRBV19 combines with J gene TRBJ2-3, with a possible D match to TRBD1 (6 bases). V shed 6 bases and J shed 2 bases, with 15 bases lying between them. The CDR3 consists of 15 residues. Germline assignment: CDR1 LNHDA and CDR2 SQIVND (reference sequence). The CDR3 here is CASSNDRIITDTQYF. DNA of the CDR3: TGTGCCAGTAGCAACGACAGGATTATCACAGATACGCAGTATTTT.

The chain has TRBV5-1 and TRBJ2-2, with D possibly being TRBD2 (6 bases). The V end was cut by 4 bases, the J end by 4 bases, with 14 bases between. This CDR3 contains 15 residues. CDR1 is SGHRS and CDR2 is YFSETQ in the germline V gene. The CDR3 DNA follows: TGCGCCAGCAGCCCCCGACTAGAGGGCACCGGGGAGCTGTTTTTT. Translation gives CASSPRLEGTGELFF.

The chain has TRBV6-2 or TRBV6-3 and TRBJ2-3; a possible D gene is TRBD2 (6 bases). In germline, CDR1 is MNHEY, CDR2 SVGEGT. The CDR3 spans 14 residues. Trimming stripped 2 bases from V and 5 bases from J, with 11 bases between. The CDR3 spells CASSYLDGRDTQYF. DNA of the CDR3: TGTGCCAGCAGTTACCTCGACGGGAGAGATACGCAGTATTTT.